The 3 T cell receptor beta chains listed next were all sequenced from one sample in a study of identical twins. A single record per CDR3 protein comes from TCRdb applying MiXCR to the 5' RACE reads. Of 500,000 to 650,000 distinct CDR3 sequences listed, less than 9% were seen once; the top ten hold roughly 1.6%. These data were likewise used in another study, on yellow fever vaccine responses in identical twins.

The sequenced sample consisted of PBMCs. Receptors were obtained from a woman younger than 30 in good health.

This clonotype was observed at least ten times. The chain uses TRBV15 and TRBJ2-3, with a weak D call TRBD2 (5 bases). Germline CDR1 is LNHNV and CDR2 is YYDKDF (reference sequence). This CDR3 has 13 amino acids. Deletions cut 8 bases from V and 2 bases from J, with 11 bases between. The CDR3 coding sequence is TGTGCCACCGGACTCTTCGACACAGATACGCAGTATTTT. It translates to CATGLFDTDTQYF.

This clonotype appeared a few times. Germline and junction disagree at one end, which may indicate a read error. V and J are TRBV7-9 and TRBJ2-1, with 9 bases matching TRBD2. In germline, CDR1 is SEHNR, CDR2 FQNEAQ (reference sequence). The CDR3 runs 11 residues. CDR3 sequence (DNA): TGTGCCAGCAGCGTAGCGGGGGACCAGTTCTTC. Its translation is CASSVAGDQFF.

V usage is TRBV7-9 and J usage is TRBJ2-7; D is perhaps TRBD1 (6 bases). The V gene lost 3 bases and the J gene lost 4 bases, with 16 bases spanning the gap. CDR1 and CDR2 from the germline V gene are SEHNR and FQNEAQ (reference sequence). CDR3 length equals 15 residues. The CDR3 sequence is CASSFRDQGFYEQYF. The DNA of the CDR3 is TGTGCCAGCAGCTTTCGGGACCAGGGGTTTTACGAGCAGTACTTC.